These 3 T cell receptor beta chains came from one sample sequenced in a study of T cell changes during pregnancy in multiple sclerosis. Profiling relied on immunoSEQ multiplex PCR, and the TCRdb table lists in-frame clones only, not all of them. The sample contains 65,000 to 90,000 clones, approximately 90% of which appear only once. The sequences come from peripheral blood, collected in the first trimester of pregnancy. Receptors were obtained from a female donor with multiple sclerosis, enrolled in a pregnancy study.

V is TRBV19 and J is TRBJ1-1, with 8 nucleotides matching TRBD1. Germline assignment: CDR1 LNHDA and CDR2 SQIVND (reference sequence). The CDR3 consists of 15 residues. The V gene end was trimmed by 5 bases and the J gene end by 0 bases; junction bases not matched to a gene: 5. CDR3 bases: TGTGCCAGTAGTCCCCGACAGGGGATGAACACTGAAGCTTTCTTT. It yields the protein CASSPRQGMNTEAFF.

This chain uses TRBV7-3 with TRBJ2-5; a possible D gene is TRBD2 (5 bases). This CDR3 is built from 13 residues. Germline CDR1 reads SGHTA; CDR2 reads FQGTGA. V was shortened by 5 bases and J by 5 bases, with 12 bases between the two germline ends. This chain's CDR3 is CASSPLGDETQYF. The DNA of the CDR3 is TGTGCCAGCAGCCCCCTCGGGGATGAGACCCAGTACTTC. Complete variable domain (other parts from reference TRBV7-3 and TRBJ2-5): GAGVSQTPSNKVTEKGKYVELRCDPISGHTALYWYRQSLGQGPEFLIYFQGTGAADDSGLPNDRFFAVRPEGSVSTLKIQRTERGDSAVYLCASSPLGDETQYFGPGTRLLVL.

This sequence joins TRBV9 and TRBJ2-7, with 11 bases aligning to TRBD1. V lost 3 bases, J lost 2 bases, and 7 bases stayed unmatched. The CDR3 length is 16 residues. Germline V CDR1 and CDR2: SGDLS, YYNGEE. CDR3 region: CASSGPGQGGPYEQYF. The CDR3 bases are TGTGCCAGCAGCGGTCCGGGACAGGGGGGTCCCTACGAGCAGTACTTC.